Below are 28 T cell receptor beta chains sequenced from a single sample in a study. Amplification of TRBV12-4/TRBJ1-2 clonotypes used adaptor-ligated barcode primers. A single record per CDR3 protein comes from TCRdb applying MiXCR to the multiplex PCR reads. The sample records roughly 370 distinct CDR3 sequences, 6% to 7% being singletons. Treg sorting used a CD4+CD25+CD127-/low gate. Sequencing input: Tregs sorted from blood. All receptors come from a female donor with breast cancer.

This clonotype is labeled medium-sized. The chain uses TRBV12-3 or TRBV12-4 and TRBJ1-2, with unresolved D. Trimming pared 6 bases from V and 4 bases from J, leaving 9 bases between. The CDR3 loop spans 12 amino acids. The CDR3 region is CASSPRGYGYTF. CDR3 sequence (DNA): TGTGCCAGCAGCCCACGGGGCTATGGCTACACCTTC.

This clonotype ranks as large. The chain uses TRBV12-3 or TRBV12-4 and TRBJ1-2; a possible D gene is TRBD1 (5 bases). V lost 3 bases and J 7 bases, leaving 9 bases between the germline ends. This CDR3 has 12 amino acids. In DNA form, the CDR3 reads TGTGCCAGCAGTTTGGCCAGGGTTGGCTACACCTTC. It encodes CASSLARVGYTF.

This clonotype ranks as medium-sized. This chain joins TRBV12-3 or TRBV12-4 and TRBJ1-2, with D possibly TRBD1 on 5 matching bases. With 4 bases removed from V and 1 base from J, the gap between germline ends came to 13 bases. The CDR3 runs 15 residues. CDR3 protein: CASSSIRDDNYGYTF. The CDR3 DNA reads TGTGCCAGCAGTTCAATTAGGGACGATAACTATGGCTACACCTTC.

Sample share makes this clonotype large. The CDR3: CASTHAGLGGYTF. In nucleotides, the CDR3 is TGTGCCAGCACCCATGCGGGTTTAGGCGGCTACACCTTC. This chain uses TRBV12-3 or TRBV12-4 with TRBJ1-2; D not resolved. The V and J ends lost 7 bases and 8 bases respectively, with 17 bases between them. This CDR3 region has 13 residues.

By sample share, this clonotype is medium-sized. CDR3 sequence reads: CASEMPRDRLCYGYTF. CDR3 nucleotides: TGTGCCAGCGAAATGCCACGGGACAGGTTGTGCTATGGCTACACCTTC. The chain employs TRBV12-3 or TRBV12-4 and TRBJ1-2; 8 bases line up with TRBD1. This CDR3 is built from 16 residues. The junction had 15 bases not matched to a gene; V was cut back by 8 bases and J by 4 bases.

In the case of this clonotype: Its ends do not fully match the called genes, so a read error is possible. This chain links TRBV12-3 or TRBV12-4 with TRBJ1-2; D is possibly TRBD1 (5 bases). There are 13 residues in the CDR3. CDR3 region: CASSITQEYGCTF. The CDR3 DNA sequence: TGTGCCAGCAGTATCACACAGGAGTATGGCTGCACCTTC.

This clonotype is judged medium-sized. The J gene is TRBJ1-2, the V gene TRBV12-3 or TRBV12-4, with D unresolved. The CDR3 spans 12 residues. V gave up 1 base and J gave up 4 bases, with 4 bases separating them. CDR3 sequence: CASSLGIYGYTF. The DNA of the CDR3 is TGTGCCAGCAGTTTAGGGATCTATGGCTACACCTTC.

This clonotype is termed medium-sized. This chain uses TRBV12-3 or TRBV12-4 with TRBJ1-2; the D is unclear. V gave up 1 base and J gave up 2 bases, with 8 bases separating them. The length of the CDR3 is 14 residues. The CDR3 loop is CASSLGDQNYGYTF. The CDR3 region has the DNA TGTGCCAGCAGTTTAGGAGACCAGAACTATGGCTACACCTTC.

Only a few counts were recorded for this clonotype. This may come from a read error, since a much larger clone is one base off. CDR3 sequence: CASSRTGLGCTF. CDR3 nucleotide sequence: TGTGCCAGCAGCCGGACAGGGCTCGGCTGCACCTTC. The genes are TRBV12-3 or TRBV12-4 and TRBJ1-2, with 8 bases fitting TRBD1. This CDR3 spans 12 amino acids.

By share of the sample, this clonotype is medium-sized. The chain uses TRBV12-3 or TRBV12-4 and TRBJ1-2; D unresolved. Trimming left V 6 bases short and J 5 bases short, with 7 bases between. CDR3 length: 11 residues. The CDR3 region is CASRVGYGYTF. The CDR3 coding sequence is TGTGCCAGCAGGGTTGGATATGGCTACACCTTC.

This clonotype is large by share. J is TRBJ1-2 and V is TRBV12-5; 8 nucleotides agree with TRBD1. The trim removed 3 bases at V and 8 bases at J, leaving 8 bases unmatched. CDR1 is LGHNT and CDR2 is FRNRAP in the germline V gene. CDR3 length: 14 amino acids. The CDR3: CASGFSGQGKGYTF. The DNA of the CDR3 is TGTGCTAGTGGTTTCTCTGGACAGGGTAAAGGCTACACCTTC.

Points on this clonotype: The junction shows a germline mismatch at one end, possibly a read error. The CDR3 region is CVSINGRASFCYTF. CDR3 bases: TGTGTCAGCATCAACGGACGGGCCTCCTTTTGCTACACCTTC. This chain uses TRBV12-3 or TRBV12-4 with TRBJ1-2; D gene ambiguous. The CDR3 runs 14 residues.

Judged by abundance, this clonotype is large. V is TRBV12-3 or TRBV12-4 and J is TRBJ1-2; possible D gene TRBD1, 6 bases. The CDR3 length is 15 residues. The V and J ends lost 4 bases and 4 bases respectively, with 16 bases between them. The CDR3 coding sequence is TGTGCCAGCAGTTCCCGGGAACAGGGAGTCTATGGCTACACCTTC. As protein: CASSSREQGVYGYTF.

This clonotype is categorized as large. The rearrangement joins TRBV12-3 or TRBV12-4 to TRBJ1-2; unclear D gene. This CDR3 is built from 12 residues. V was pared by 5 bases and J by 8 bases, with 12 bases between. CDR3: CASSDRMFGYTF. The CDR3 region has the DNA TGTGCCAGCAGTGATCGAATGTTCGGCTACACCTTC.

By frequency in the sample, this clonotype is large. The chain uses TRBV12-3 or TRBV12-4 and TRBJ1-2; D possibly corresponds to TRBD1 (6 bases). The CDR3 consists of 12 residues. The V gene lost 6 bases and the J gene lost 3 bases, with 8 bases spanning the gap. CDR3 sequence (DNA): TGTGCCAGCAGGAGACAGGACTATGGCTACACCTTC. This codes for CASRRQDYGYTF.

By share, this clonotype ranks as large. The V gene is TRBV12-3 or TRBV12-4, the J gene TRBJ1-2; D ambiguous. The length of the CDR3 is 13 residues. The ends were cut back, 5 bases at V and 3 bases at J, with 10 bases in the middle. CDR3 nucleotide sequence: TGTGCCAGCAGTACCGACGGATACTATGGCTACACCTTC. Translation: CASSTDGYYGYTF.

This clonotype is labeled as medium-sized. The genes are TRBV12-3 or TRBV12-4 and TRBJ1-2, with TRBD1 as a possible D gene (5 bases). This CDR3 comprises 14 residues. V lost 0 bases and J 1 base, leaving 6 bases between the germline ends. CDR3 in amino acids: CASSLATVNYGYTF. The CDR3 coding sequence is TGTGCCAGCAGTTTAGCGACAGTTAACTATGGCTACACCTTC.

Of note for this clonotype: At one end the junction does not follow the germline gene, possibly because of a read error. The V and J genes are TRBV12-3 or TRBV12-4 and TRBJ1-2; TRBD1 aligns across 7 bases. The CDR3 extends over 14 amino acids. The CDR3 protein is CASSKGQVPLCYAF. The CDR3 region has the DNA TGTGCCAGCAGTAAAGGACAGGTTCCTCTATGCTACGCCTTC.

By share, this clonotype counts as large. The V call is TRBV12-3 or TRBV12-4, the J call TRBJ1-2, with D possibly being TRBD1 (5 bases). This CDR3 has 13 amino acids. V was clipped by 6 bases and J by 3 bases, with 11 bases between them. For the CDR3, the DNA is TGTGCCAGCAGCCCAGGGACTGACTATGGCTACACCTTC. It yields the protein CASSPGTDYGYTF.

Note on this clonotype: A read error may account for a junction end that differs from germline. V usage is TRBV12-3 or TRBV12-4 and J usage is TRBJ1-2, with TRBD1 identical over 7 bases. The CDR3 spans 13 residues. The DNA for the CDR3 is TGTGCCAGCAGTCCGACAGGGAGCTATGGCTGCACCTTC. This codes for CASSPTGSYGCTF.

This clonotype rates as medium-sized. The gene calls are TRBV12-3 or TRBV12-4 and TRBJ1-2, with D possibly TRBD1 on 5 matching bases. The CDR3 has 15 amino acids. Trimming cost V 6 bases and J 6 bases, with 20 bases left between them. The CDR3 DNA is TGTGCCAGCAGCCAGATATTGGGACCGGCGAATGGCTACACCTTC. It codes for CASSQILGPANGYTF.

This clonotype is labeled medium-sized (0.01 to 0.1%). The chain joins TRBV12-3 or TRBV12-4 to TRBJ1-2; tentative D call: TRBD1 (5 bases). This CDR3 region has 14 residues. V dropped 6 bases and J dropped 4 bases, with 15 bases sitting between them. The CDR3 loop is CASSPQGRIYGYTF. CDR3 coding DNA: TGTGCCAGCAGCCCTCAGGGCAGGATCTATGGCTACACCTTC.

The V call is TRBV12-3 or TRBV12-4, the J call TRBJ1-2, with TRBD1 matching over 9 bases. With V trimmed by 6 bases and J by 5 bases, 10 bases remained unmatched. CDR3 length: 15 residues. The CDR3 DNA follows: TGTGCCAGCAGCCCTCTCGGGACAGGGCTATATGGCTACACCTTC. The encoded protein is CASSPLGTGLYGYTF.

In its sample, this clonotype is large. The chain joins TRBV12-3 or TRBV12-4 to TRBJ1-2; tentative D call: TRBD1 (6 bases). CDR3 length: 12 amino acids. V lost 6 bases and J 8 bases, leaving 13 bases between the germline ends. The CDR3 region has the DNA TGTGCCAGCAGCACAAACAGGGCAGGCTACACCTTC. This sequence encodes CASSTNRAGYTF.

This clonotype is termed medium-sized. This rearrangement joins TRBV12-3 or TRBV12-4 to TRBJ1-2; unclear D gene. This CDR3 spans 13 amino acids. Trimming stripped 3 bases from V and 3 bases from J, with 8 bases between. CDR3 sequence: CASSLAEHYGYTF. CDR3 in DNA: TGTGCCAGCAGTTTGGCGGAGCACTATGGCTACACCTTC.

In its sample, this clonotype is large (0.1 to 1%). The chain recombines TRBV12-3 or TRBV12-4 with TRBJ1-2; no reliable D call. CDR3 size: 12 residues. Trimming stripped 4 bases from V and 5 bases from J, with 8 bases between. CDR3 DNA: TGTGCCAGCAGTTCCGGGTCGTATGGCTACACCTTC. It translates to CASSSGSYGYTF.

This clonotype is labeled large (0.1 to 1%). The J gene is TRBJ1-2, the V gene TRBV12-3 or TRBV12-4, with a possible D match to TRBD1 (5 bases). Trimming stripped 8 bases from V and 2 bases from J, with 12 bases between. The CDR3 is made up of 13 amino acids. The CDR3 sequence: CASGTQRNYGYTF. Written as DNA, the CDR3 is TGTGCCAGCGGGACTCAAAGAAACTATGGCTACACCTTC.

Sample share makes this clonotype large. The chain couples TRBV12-3 or TRBV12-4 to TRBJ1-2; D call uncertain. The CDR3 length is 12 residues. V was pared by 5 bases and J by 7 bases, with 11 bases between. The CDR3 loop is CASSPDVFGYTF. The CDR3 DNA reads as TGTGCCAGCAGTCCGGACGTCTTTGGCTACACCTTC.